The entry below describes one TCR beta chain. Per the original data handling: Amplified reference gene primers provided the basis for estimating nucleated cell counts. This table comes from immunoSEQ multiplex PCR, and its TCRdb copy is limited to in-frame clones, with some not included. Clonal size and the V and J genes are those of that table, whereas D and trimming came from the DNA. The table has about 110,000 clones, about four fifths seen once; the top ten hold 4.3%. The entry originates in a study of blood T cell repertoires in COVID-19. Study in general: COVID-19 samples collected from the United States, Italy and Spain covered acute and convalescent phases. Sources were T cells, B-cell-depleted T cells, or PBMCs; the material itself was cDNA or gDNA.

This CDR3 has 17 amino acids. Germline assignment: CDR1 SGHNT and CDR2 YYREEE (reference sequence). Trimming removed 2 bases at V and 0 bases at J, with 16 bases between. The sequence was collected from a man in his 70s with acute or convalescent COVID-19. The source material was peripheral blood. The chain recombines TRBV5-4 with TRBJ2-3, with D possibly being TRBD2 (5 bases). This CDR3 reads CASSLTERTQSTDTQYF. The CDR3 nucleotides are TGTGCCAGCAGCTTAACAGAGCGGACCCAGAGCACAGATACGCAGTATTTT.